The rows below give T cell receptor beta chains drawn from one sample of a study of blood T cell repertoires in COVID-19. Sequencing was performed with immunoSEQ multiplex PCR; in TCRdb, only in-frame clones are kept and a portion is missing. The data contain just over 250,000 clones, 70% to 90% of them singletons. Sample: peripheral blood. Receptors were obtained from a woman between 50 and 59 years old with acute or convalescent COVID-19. Both conserved end residues are part of each CDR3. Fields, in order: D gene, clone size, V gene, J gene, CDR3 length, CDR3 DNA, CDR3 protein. D genes are given only for firm matches. Clone size is shown for a subset of rows, as once, few, many or a class of expanded clone.

d_gene: NA
abundance: NA
v_gene: TRBV5-1
j_gene: TRBJ2-7
len: 14
CDR3nt: TGCGCCAGCAGCTTGGGGGACTTGAACTACGAGCAGTACTTC
CDR3aa: CASSLGDLNYEQYF

d_gene: TRBD2
abundance: once
v_gene: TRBV28
j_gene: TRBJ2-1
len: 16
CDR3nt: TGTGCCAGCAGTAAAATTAGCGGGAGGCCCTACAATGAGCAGTTCTTC
CDR3aa: CASSKISGRPYNEQFF

d_gene: TRBD1
abundance: NA
v_gene: TRBV19
j_gene: TRBJ2-1
len: 18
CDR3nt: TGTGCCAGTAGCGAGACAGGGGGGCTATATAGCTCCTACAATGAGCAGTTCTTC
CDR3aa: CASSETGGLYSSYNEQFF

d_gene: NA
abundance: NA
v_gene: TRBV21-1
j_gene: TRBJ2-5
len: 16
CDR3nt: TGTGCCAGGTTTCCATTCCCCGTGGACTTACAAGAGACCCAGTACTTC
CDR3aa: CARFPFPVDLQETQYF

d_gene: TRBD1
abundance: few
v_gene: TRBV6-1
j_gene: TRBJ2-7
len: 16
CDR3nt: TGTGCCAGCAGGGAATGGCGAGGACAGGGCAGGCTCGAGCAGTACTTC
CDR3aa: CASREWRGQGRLEQYF

d_gene: NA
abundance: NA
v_gene: TRBV6-2/TRBV6-3
j_gene: TRBJ1-2
len: 13
CDR3nt: TGTGCCAGCAGTCGCGACAGCCCCTATGGCTACACCTTC
CDR3aa: CASSRDSPYGYTF

d_gene: TRBD2
abundance: NA
v_gene: TRBV7-2
j_gene: TRBJ2-7
len: 16
CDR3nt: TGTGCCAGCAGCTTAGGGGCGGCTAGCGGGAGTTACGAGCAGTACTTC
CDR3aa: CASSLGAASGSYEQYF

d_gene: NA
abundance: NA
v_gene: TRBV5-1
j_gene: TRBJ2-3
len: 16
CDR3nt: TGCGCCAGCAGCTTGGGAGGGTCCACTCGGACAGATACGCAGTATTTT
CDR3aa: CASSLGGSTRTDTQYF

d_gene: NA
abundance: NA
v_gene: TRBV29-1
j_gene: TRBJ2-3
len: 16
CDR3nt: TGCAGCGTTGAGGCCCATTCGGCGGGAAGGCCAGATACGCAGTATTTT
CDR3aa: CSVEAHSAGRPDTQYF

d_gene: TRBD2
abundance: NA
v_gene: TRBV7-8
j_gene: TRBJ2-2
len: 16
CDR3nt: TGTGCCAGCAGCCGAGGACTAGCGGTGAACACCGGGGAGCTGTTTTTT
CDR3aa: CASSRGLAVNTGELFF

d_gene: NA
abundance: NA
v_gene: TRBV14
j_gene: TRBJ1-1
len: 12
CDR3nt: TGTGCCAGCAGCTGGGAGGGCACTGAAGCTTTCTTT
CDR3aa: CASSWEGTEAFF

d_gene: TRBD2
abundance: NA
v_gene: TRBV5-1
j_gene: TRBJ2-5
len: 16
CDR3nt: TGCGCCAGCAGCACTAGGACTAGCGGGATTGAAGAGACCCAGTACTTC
CDR3aa: CASSTRTSGIEETQYF

d_gene: TRBD2
abundance: few
v_gene: TRBV29-1
j_gene: TRBJ2-5
len: 13
CDR3nt: TGCAGCGCCGCGGGACTAGCGGGAGAGACCCAGTACTTC
CDR3aa: CSAAGLAGETQYF

d_gene: NA
abundance: NA
v_gene: TRBV30
j_gene: TRBJ1-4
len: 15
CDR3nt: TGTGCCTGGAGTGCACCTACAGGGCCCGCTGAAAAACTGTTTTTT
CDR3aa: CAWSAPTGPAEKLFF

d_gene: TRBD2
abundance: NA
v_gene: TRBV7-3
j_gene: TRBJ2-1
len: 15
CDR3nt: TGTGCCAGCAGCCCCCCCGGACTAGAAGGAGGCGAGCAGTTCTTC
CDR3aa: CASSPPGLEGGEQFF

d_gene: NA
abundance: NA
v_gene: TRBV24-1
j_gene: TRBJ1-1
len: 15
CDR3nt: TGTGCCACCAGTGATTCGACAGAGAGCAACACTGAAGCTTTCTTT
CDR3aa: CATSDSTESNTEAFF

d_gene: TRBD2
abundance: NA
v_gene: TRBV14
j_gene: TRBJ2-7
len: 15
CDR3nt: TGTGCCAGCAGCGGACCGGGACTAGGAATCTACGAGCAGTACTTC
CDR3aa: CASSGPGLGIYEQYF

d_gene: TRBD1
abundance: NA
v_gene: TRBV5-1
j_gene: TRBJ2-7
len: 14
CDR3nt: TGCGCCAGCAGCTTTGGGGACAGATCCTACGAGCAGTACTTC
CDR3aa: CASSFGDRSYEQYF

d_gene: TRBD1
abundance: NA
v_gene: TRBV7-2
j_gene: TRBJ2-1
len: 15
CDR3nt: TGTGCCAGCAGCCAGGACAGGGGGGGGTACAATGAGCAGTTCTTC
CDR3aa: CASSQDRGGYNEQFF

d_gene: NA
abundance: once
v_gene: TRBV21-1
j_gene: TRBJ2-1
len: 16
CDR3nt: TGTGCCAGCAGCTTCCAGGGGGCGCCGGGATACAATGAGCAGTTCTTC
CDR3aa: CASSFQGAPGYNEQFF

d_gene: NA
abundance: NA
v_gene: TRBV14
j_gene: TRBJ2-2
len: 15
CDR3nt: TGTGCCAGCAGCATCTCAGGGCGGGGCACCGGGGAGCTGTTTTTT
CDR3aa: CASSISGRGTGELFF

d_gene: TRBD1
abundance: NA
v_gene: TRBV19
j_gene: TRBJ1-6
len: 15
CDR3nt: TGTGCCACCACGGACAGGGGGGTTGGTAATTCACCCCTCCACTTT
CDR3aa: CATTDRGVGNSPLHF

d_gene: NA
abundance: NA
v_gene: TRBV5-1
j_gene: TRBJ2-1
len: 14
CDR3nt: TGCGCCAGCAGCTTTCGTGGGGGCAACAATGAGCAGTTCTTC
CDR3aa: CASSFRGGNNEQFF

d_gene: TRBD2
abundance: NA
v_gene: TRBV5-1
j_gene: TRBJ2-2
len: 16
CDR3nt: TGCGCCAGCAGCTTTCGGCCTAGCGGCCCCACCGGGGAGCTGTTTTTT
CDR3aa: CASSFRPSGPTGELFF

d_gene: TRBD2
abundance: NA
v_gene: TRBV19
j_gene: TRBJ2-7
len: 17
CDR3nt: TGTGCCAGTAGTACGGCCGTTCTAGCGGGAGGGCCGAACGAGCAGTACTTC
CDR3aa: CASSTAVLAGGPNEQYF

d_gene: NA
abundance: NA
v_gene: TRBV28
j_gene: TRBJ1-5
len: 15
CDR3nt: TGTGCCAGCAGTTTATGGCACAGTAGCAATCAGCCCCAGCATTTT
CDR3aa: CASSLWHSSNQPQHF

d_gene: NA
abundance: NA
v_gene: TRBV10-2
j_gene: TRBJ1-5
len: 13
CDR3nt: TGCGCCAGCAGTGTGGCCAGCAATCAGCCCCAGCATTTT
CDR3aa: CASSVASNQPQHF

d_gene: TRBD1
abundance: NA
v_gene: TRBV7-2
j_gene: TRBJ1-2
len: 15
CDR3nt: TGTGCCAGCAGCCTCTCGACAGGGATGAACTATGGCTACACCTTC
CDR3aa: CASSLSTGMNYGYTF

d_gene: TRBD1
abundance: NA
v_gene: TRBV19
j_gene: TRBJ1-1
len: 13
CDR3nt: TGTGCCAGTAGTATCGGACAGGACACTGAAGCTTTCTTT
CDR3aa: CASSIGQDTEAFF

d_gene: TRBD2
abundance: NA
v_gene: TRBV5-1
j_gene: TRBJ2-5
len: 16
CDR3nt: TGCGCCAGCAGCTTGGGAATAGCGGGAGGCGGAGAGACCCAGTACTTC
CDR3aa: CASSLGIAGGGETQYF

d_gene: TRBD1
abundance: NA
v_gene: TRBV4-3
j_gene: TRBJ1-2
len: 13
CDR3nt: TGCGCCAGCAGCCCGACAGGGCTGGATGGCTACACCTTC
CDR3aa: CASSPTGLDGYTF

d_gene: TRBD2
abundance: NA
v_gene: TRBV5-1
j_gene: TRBJ2-2
len: 17
CDR3nt: TGCGCCAGCAGCTTGGCCAGCGGGAGATGGAACACCGGGGAGCTGTTTTTT
CDR3aa: CASSLASGRWNTGELFF

d_gene: NA
abundance: NA
v_gene: TRBV28
j_gene: TRBJ1-4
len: 16
CDR3nt: TGTGCCAGCAGGCCGATACCCGGTTTCACTAATGAAAAACTGTTTTTT
CDR3aa: CASRPIPGFTNEKLFF

d_gene: NA
abundance: NA
v_gene: TRBV9
j_gene: TRBJ2-7
len: 14
CDR3nt: TGTGCCAGCAGCGTAGGAGGGCCGGTTTCCGAGCAGTACTTC
CDR3aa: CASSVGGPVSEQYF

d_gene: TRBD2
abundance: NA
v_gene: TRBV18
j_gene: TRBJ2-1
len: 22
CDR3nt: TGTGCCAGCTCACCATTGGGGTTGGGCCGGGGGGGCGCGAAGAGCTCCTACAATGAGCAGTTCTTC
CDR3aa: CASSPLGLGRGGAKSSYNEQFF

d_gene: TRBD2
abundance: NA
v_gene: TRBV9
j_gene: TRBJ2-7
len: 15
CDR3nt: TGTGCCAGCAGCGTAGCGGGTAGCGGGAGCCACGAGCAGTACTTC
CDR3aa: CASSVAGSGSHEQYF

d_gene: NA
abundance: NA
v_gene: TRBV7-9
j_gene: TRBJ2-1
len: 13
CDR3nt: TGTGCCAGCAGCTTCCATTCTCGGAATGAGCAGTTCTTC
CDR3aa: CASSFHSRNEQFF

d_gene: NA
abundance: few
v_gene: TRBV19
j_gene: TRBJ2-1
len: 16
CDR3nt: TGTGCCAGTAGTATAGTAAGAGGAACTTCTATTAATGAGCAGTTCTTC
CDR3aa: CASSIVRGTSINEQFF

d_gene: TRBD2
abundance: NA
v_gene: TRBV28
j_gene: TRBJ2-7
len: 15
CDR3nt: TGTGCCAGCAGGACCCCGGGACTAGCCGATCGCGAGCAGTACTTC
CDR3aa: CASRTPGLADREQYF

d_gene: NA
abundance: NA
v_gene: TRBV4-3
j_gene: TRBJ1-5
len: 14
CDR3nt: TGCGCCAGCAGCCTGGGGGGGGGCCCTGAGCCCCAGCATTTT
CDR3aa: CASSLGGGPEPQHF

d_gene: TRBD1
abundance: NA
v_gene: TRBV3-1/TRBV3-2
j_gene: TRBJ2-3
len: 17
CDR3nt: TGTGCCAGCAGCCAAGAAAGGGAGACAGGGATAACAGATACGCAGTATTTT
CDR3aa: CASSQERETGITDTQYF

d_gene: NA
abundance: NA
v_gene: TRBV3-1/TRBV3-2
j_gene: TRBJ1-2
len: 18
CDR3nt: TGTGCCAGCAGCCAAATCCCATCCGTGAAAATCAGTAACTATGGCTACACCTTC
CDR3aa: CASSQIPSVKISNYGYTF

d_gene: NA
abundance: NA
v_gene: TRBV4-2
j_gene: TRBJ1-2
len: 14
CDR3nt: TGTGCCAGCAGCCAAGATCGTGGGGGGTACGGCTACACCTTC
CDR3aa: CASSQDRGGYGYTF

d_gene: NA
abundance: NA
v_gene: TRBV29-1
j_gene: TRBJ2-1
len: 17
CDR3nt: TGCAGCGTTGTATACCCCCCAGGGGGGTATTCCTACAATGAGCAGTTCTTC
CDR3aa: CSVVYPPGGYSYNEQFF

d_gene: NA
abundance: NA
v_gene: TRBV4-3
j_gene: TRBJ2-7
len: 13
CDR3nt: TGCGCCAGCAGCCAAGAACGGGGAAACGAGCAGTACTTC
CDR3aa: CASSQERGNEQYF

d_gene: TRBD2
abundance: NA
v_gene: TRBV4-1
j_gene: TRBJ2-5
len: 16
CDR3nt: TGCGCCAGCAGCCAAGCGGGACTAGCGGGATTAGAGACCCAGTACTTC
CDR3aa: CASSQAGLAGLETQYF

d_gene: NA
abundance: NA
v_gene: TRBV3-1/TRBV3-2
j_gene: TRBJ2-1
len: 14
CDR3nt: TGTGCCAGCAGCCAAGGAATTTCGGTTTATGAGCAGTTCTTC
CDR3aa: CASSQGISVYEQFF

d_gene: TRBD2
abundance: NA
v_gene: TRBV19
j_gene: TRBJ2-4
len: 17
CDR3nt: TGTGCCAGTAGTATCCTAGCGGGAGGGCGGGCCAAAAACATTCAGTACTTC
CDR3aa: CASSILAGGRAKNIQYF

d_gene: TRBD2
abundance: NA
v_gene: TRBV4-2
j_gene: TRBJ2-1
len: 17
CDR3nt: TGTGCCAGCAGCCAAGGAACTAGCGGGAGGAACTACAATGAGCAGTTCTTC
CDR3aa: CASSQGTSGRNYNEQFF